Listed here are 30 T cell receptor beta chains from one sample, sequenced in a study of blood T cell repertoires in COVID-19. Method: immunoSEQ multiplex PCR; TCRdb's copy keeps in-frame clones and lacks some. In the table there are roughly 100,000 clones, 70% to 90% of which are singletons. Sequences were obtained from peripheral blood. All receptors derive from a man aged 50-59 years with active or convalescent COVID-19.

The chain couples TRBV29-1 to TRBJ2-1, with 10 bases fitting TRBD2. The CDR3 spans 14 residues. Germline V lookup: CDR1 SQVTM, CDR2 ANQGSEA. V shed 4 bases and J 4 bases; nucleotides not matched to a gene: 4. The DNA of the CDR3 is TGCAGCGTTGGTGGAGCGGGGGGGTACAATGAGCAGTTCTTC. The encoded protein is CSVGGAGGYNEQFF.

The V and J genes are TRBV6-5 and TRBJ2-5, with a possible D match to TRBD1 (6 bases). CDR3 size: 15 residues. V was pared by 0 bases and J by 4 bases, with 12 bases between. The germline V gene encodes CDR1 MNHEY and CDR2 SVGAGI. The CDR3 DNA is TGTGCCAGCAGTTACTCGGACAGTCGGGGAGAGACCCAGTACTTC. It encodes CASSYSDSRGETQYF.

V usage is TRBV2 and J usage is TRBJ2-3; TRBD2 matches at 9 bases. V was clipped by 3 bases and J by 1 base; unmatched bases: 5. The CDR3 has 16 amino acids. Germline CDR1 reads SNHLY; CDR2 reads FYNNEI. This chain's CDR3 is CASSEGAGGRTDTQYF. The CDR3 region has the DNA TGTGCCAGCAGTGAGGGAGCGGGGGGTCGCACAGATACGCAGTATTTT.

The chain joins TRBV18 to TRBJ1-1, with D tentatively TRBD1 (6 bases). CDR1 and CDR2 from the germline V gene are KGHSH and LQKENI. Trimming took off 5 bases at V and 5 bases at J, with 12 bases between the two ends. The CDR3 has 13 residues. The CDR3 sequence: CASSTSGVTEAFF. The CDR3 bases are TGTGCCAGCTCAACCTCAGGGGTAACTGAAGCTTTCTTT.

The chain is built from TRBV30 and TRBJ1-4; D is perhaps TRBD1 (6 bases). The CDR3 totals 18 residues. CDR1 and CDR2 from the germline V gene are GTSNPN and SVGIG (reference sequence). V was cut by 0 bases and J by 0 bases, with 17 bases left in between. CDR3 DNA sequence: TGTGCCTGGAGTGTAAGGGGGTACGGGGATTCAACTAATGAAAAACTGTTTTTT. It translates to CAWSVRGYGDSTNEKLFF.

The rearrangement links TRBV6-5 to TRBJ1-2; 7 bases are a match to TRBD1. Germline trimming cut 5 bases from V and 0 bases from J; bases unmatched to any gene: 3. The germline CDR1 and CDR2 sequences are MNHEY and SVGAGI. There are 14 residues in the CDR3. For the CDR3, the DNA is TGTGCCAGCAGTAGGGACAGTACTAACTATGGCTACACCTTC. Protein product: CASSRDSTNYGYTF.

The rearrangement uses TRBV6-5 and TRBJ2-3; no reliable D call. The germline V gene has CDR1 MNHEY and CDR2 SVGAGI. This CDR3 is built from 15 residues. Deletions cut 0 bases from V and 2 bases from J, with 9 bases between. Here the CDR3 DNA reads TGTGCCAGCAGTTACTCGAGGCAGTTCACAGATACGCAGTATTTT. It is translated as CASSYSRQFTDTQYF.

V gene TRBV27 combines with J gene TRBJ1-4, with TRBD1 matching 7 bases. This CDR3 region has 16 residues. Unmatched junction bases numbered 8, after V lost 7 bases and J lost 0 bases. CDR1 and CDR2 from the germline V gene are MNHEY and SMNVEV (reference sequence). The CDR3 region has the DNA TGTGCCAGCATGCGGGACAGCGATGCAACTAATGAAAAACTGTTTTTT. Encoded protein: CASMRDSDATNEKLFF.

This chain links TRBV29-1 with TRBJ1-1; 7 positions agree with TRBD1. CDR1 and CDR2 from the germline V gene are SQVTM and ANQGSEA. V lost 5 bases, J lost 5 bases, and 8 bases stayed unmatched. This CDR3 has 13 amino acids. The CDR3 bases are TGCAGCGTTACAGGGGTGGTGGGGACTGAAGCTTTCTTT. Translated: CSVTGVVGTEAFF.

This CDR3 reads CAISGTGDGQPQHF. The CDR3 DNA is TGTGCCATCAGTGGTACAGGGGACGGGCAGCCCCAGCATTTT. The V and J genes are TRBV10-3 and TRBJ1-5, with 7 positions matching TRBD1. Unmatched junction bases numbered 7, after V lost 4 bases and J lost 7 bases. Germline CDR1 reads ENHRY; CDR2 reads SYGVKD. CDR3 length equals 14 residues.

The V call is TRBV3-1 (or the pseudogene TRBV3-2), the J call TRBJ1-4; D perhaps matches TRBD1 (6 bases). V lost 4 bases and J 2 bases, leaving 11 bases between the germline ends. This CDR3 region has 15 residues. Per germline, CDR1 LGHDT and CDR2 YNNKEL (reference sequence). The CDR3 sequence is CASSPTGSTNEKLFF. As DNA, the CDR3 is TGTGCCAGCAGCCCTACAGGGTCCACTAATGAAAAACTGTTTTTT.

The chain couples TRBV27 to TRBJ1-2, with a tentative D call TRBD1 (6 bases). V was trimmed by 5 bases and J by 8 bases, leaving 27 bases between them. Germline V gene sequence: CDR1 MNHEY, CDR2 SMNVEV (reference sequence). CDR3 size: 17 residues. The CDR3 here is CASSNNFETGTVGGYTF. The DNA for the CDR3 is TGTGCCAGCAGTAATAACTTTGAAACAGGGACCGTTGGGGGCTACACCTTC.

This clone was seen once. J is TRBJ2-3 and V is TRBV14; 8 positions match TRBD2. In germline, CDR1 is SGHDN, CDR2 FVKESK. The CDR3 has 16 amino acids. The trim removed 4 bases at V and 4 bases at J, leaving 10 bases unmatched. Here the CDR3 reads CASSRNPGGPPDTQYF. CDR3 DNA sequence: TGTGCCAGCAGCCGTAATCCGGGGGGGCCTCCAGATACGCAGTATTTT.

The CDR3 loop reads CASSLGGTQETQYF. The CDR3 DNA reads as TGTGCCAGCAGCTTAGGCGGGACCCAAGAGACCCAGTACTTC. V is TRBV11-2 and J is TRBJ2-5; D perhaps matches TRBD2 (6 bases). Germline assignment: CDR1 SGHAT and CDR2 FQNNGV. The germline V and J ends were trimmed by 1 base and 1 base, with 7 bases remaining between them. The CDR3 runs to 14 residues.

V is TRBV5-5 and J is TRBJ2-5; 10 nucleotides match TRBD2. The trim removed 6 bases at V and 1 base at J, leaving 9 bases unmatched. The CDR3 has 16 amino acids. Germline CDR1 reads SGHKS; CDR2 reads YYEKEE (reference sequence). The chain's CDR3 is CASTPPTSGAQETQYF. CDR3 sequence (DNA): TGTGCCAGCACCCCGCCCACTAGCGGGGCCCAAGAGACCCAGTACTTC. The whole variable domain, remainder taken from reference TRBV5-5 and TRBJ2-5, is DAGVTQSPTHLIKTRGQQVTLRCSPISGHKSVSWYQQVLGQGPQFIFQYYEKEERGRGNFPDRFSARQFPNYSSELNVNALLLGDSALYLCASTPPTSGAQETQYFGPGTRLLVL.

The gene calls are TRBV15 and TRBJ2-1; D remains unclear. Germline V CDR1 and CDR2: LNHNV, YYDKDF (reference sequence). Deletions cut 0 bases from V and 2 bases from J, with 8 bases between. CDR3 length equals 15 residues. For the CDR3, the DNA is TGTGCCACCAGCAGAGAGGCAGGTACCTACAATGAGCAGTTCTTC. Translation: CATSREAGTYNEQFF.

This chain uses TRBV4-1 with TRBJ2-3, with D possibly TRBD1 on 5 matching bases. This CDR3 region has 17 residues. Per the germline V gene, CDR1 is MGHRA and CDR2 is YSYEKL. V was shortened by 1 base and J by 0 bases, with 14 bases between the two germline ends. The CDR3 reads CASSQGALQVSTDTQYF. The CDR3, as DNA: TGCGCCAGCAGCCAAGGAGCGTTACAGGTTAGCACAGATACGCAGTATTTT.

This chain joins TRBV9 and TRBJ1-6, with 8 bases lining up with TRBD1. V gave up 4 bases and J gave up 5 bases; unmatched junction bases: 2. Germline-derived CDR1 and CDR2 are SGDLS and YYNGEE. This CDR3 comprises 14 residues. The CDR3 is CASSPTGDNSPLHF. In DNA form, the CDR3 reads TGTGCCAGCAGCCCGACAGGGGATAATTCACCCCTCCACTTT.

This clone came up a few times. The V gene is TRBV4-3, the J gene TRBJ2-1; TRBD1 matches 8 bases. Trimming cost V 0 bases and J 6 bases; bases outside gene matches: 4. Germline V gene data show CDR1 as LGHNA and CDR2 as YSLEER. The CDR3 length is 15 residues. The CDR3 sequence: CASSQEGQGVNEQFF. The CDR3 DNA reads TGCGCCAGCAGCCAAGAAGGACAGGGAGTCAATGAGCAGTTCTTC.

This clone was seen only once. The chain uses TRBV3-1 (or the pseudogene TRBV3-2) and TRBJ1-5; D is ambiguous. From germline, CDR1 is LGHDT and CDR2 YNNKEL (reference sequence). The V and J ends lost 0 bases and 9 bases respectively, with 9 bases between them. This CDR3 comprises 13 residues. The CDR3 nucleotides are TGTGCCAGCAGCCAAGAGAGTGGTAGGCCCCAGCATTTT. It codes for CASSQESGRPQHF.

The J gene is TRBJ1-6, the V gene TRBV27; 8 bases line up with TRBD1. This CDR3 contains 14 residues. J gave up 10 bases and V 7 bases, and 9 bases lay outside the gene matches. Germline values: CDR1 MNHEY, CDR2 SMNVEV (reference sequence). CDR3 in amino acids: CASIPRGQGSPLHF. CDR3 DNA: TGTGCCAGCATCCCCCGAGGACAGGGCTCACCCCTCCACTTT.

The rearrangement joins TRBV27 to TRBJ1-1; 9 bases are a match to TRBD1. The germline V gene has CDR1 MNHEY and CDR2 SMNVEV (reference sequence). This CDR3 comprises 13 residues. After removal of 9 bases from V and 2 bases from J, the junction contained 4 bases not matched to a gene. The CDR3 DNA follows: TGTGCCAGTGGGGGACAGGGAAACACTGAAGCTTTCTTT. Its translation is CASGGQGNTEAFF.

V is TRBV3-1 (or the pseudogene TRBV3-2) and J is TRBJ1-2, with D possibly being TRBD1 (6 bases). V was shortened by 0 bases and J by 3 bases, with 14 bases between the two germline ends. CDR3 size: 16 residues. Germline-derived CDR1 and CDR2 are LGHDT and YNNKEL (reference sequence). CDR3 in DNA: TGTGCCAGCAGCCAAGATTACAGGGAAGGTTACTATGGCTACACCTTC. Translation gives CASSQDYREGYYGYTF.

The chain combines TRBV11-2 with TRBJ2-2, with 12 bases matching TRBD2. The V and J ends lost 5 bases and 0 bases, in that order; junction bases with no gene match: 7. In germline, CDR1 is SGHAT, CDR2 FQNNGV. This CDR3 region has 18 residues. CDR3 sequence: CASSVQLAGGPNTGELFF. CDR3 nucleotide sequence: TGTGCCAGCAGCGTCCAACTAGCGGGGGGACCGAACACCGGGGAGCTGTTTTTT.

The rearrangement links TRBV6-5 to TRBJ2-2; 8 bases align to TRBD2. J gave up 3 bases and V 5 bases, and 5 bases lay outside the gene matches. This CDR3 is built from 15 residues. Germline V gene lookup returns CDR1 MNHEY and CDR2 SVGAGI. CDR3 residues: CASSLSGVDTGELFF. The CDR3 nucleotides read TGTGCCAGCAGTCTTAGCGGGGTGGACACCGGGGAGCTGTTTTTT.

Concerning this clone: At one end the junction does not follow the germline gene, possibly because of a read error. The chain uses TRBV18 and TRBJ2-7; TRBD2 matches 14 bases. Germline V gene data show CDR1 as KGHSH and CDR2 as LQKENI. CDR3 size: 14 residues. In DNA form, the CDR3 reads TGTGCCAGCTCATCAACTGACGGACTAGCGGGGGGCAACTTC. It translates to CASSSTDGLAGGNF.

The CDR3: CASSSGQANLYGYTF. CDR3 nucleotide sequence: TGTGCCAGCAGTTCCGGACAGGCGAACCTTTATGGCTACACCTTC. V is TRBV28 and J is TRBJ1-2; TRBD1 matches at 7 bases. V dropped 4 bases and J dropped 5; count of bases not matched to a gene: 10. CDR1 MDHEN and CDR2 SYDVKM come from the germline V gene. The CDR3 covers 15 residues.

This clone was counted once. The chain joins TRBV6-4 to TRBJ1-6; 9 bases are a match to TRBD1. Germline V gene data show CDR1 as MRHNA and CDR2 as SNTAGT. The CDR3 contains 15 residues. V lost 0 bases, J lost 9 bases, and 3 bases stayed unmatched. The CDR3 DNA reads TGTGCCAGCAGTGACTCGCGGGACAGGGCTTCACCCCTCCACTTT. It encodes CASSDSRDRASPLHF.

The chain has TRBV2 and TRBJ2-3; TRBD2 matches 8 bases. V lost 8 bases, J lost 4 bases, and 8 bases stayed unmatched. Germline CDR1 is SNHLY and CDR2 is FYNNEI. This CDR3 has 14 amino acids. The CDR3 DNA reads TGTGCCAGCTTCGGGACTAGGGGTCCAGATACGCAGTATTTT. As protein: CASFGTRGPDTQYF.

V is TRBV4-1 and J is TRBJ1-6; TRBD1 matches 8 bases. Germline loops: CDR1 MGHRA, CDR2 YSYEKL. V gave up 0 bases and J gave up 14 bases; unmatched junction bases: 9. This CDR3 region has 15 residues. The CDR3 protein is CASSQDQATGVALHF. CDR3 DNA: TGCGCCAGCAGCCAAGATCAGGCGACAGGGGTGGCCCTCCACTTT.